The TCR beta chain described here comes from a study of blood T cell repertoires in COVID-19. V was shortened by 2 bases and J by 5 bases, with 12 bases between the two germline ends. The CDR3 is made up of 15 amino acids. Per germline, CDR1 MDHEN and CDR2 SYDVKM. Those who participated ranged in age from roughly 18 to 90 years and resided in about two dozen US areas. Source study methods: Reference gene primers were amplified, and this amplification served to estimate nucleated cell counts. The data were produced by immunoSEQ multiplex PCR, yet TCRdb's version contains in-frame clones alone and is incomplete. The DNA was the basis for D and trimming; V, J and clone size are from that table. The data contain a few hundred thousand clones, 85% of them singletons.

The receptor was derived from a woman between 45 and 65 years old who had recovered from COVID-19. This sequence joins TRBV28 and TRBJ1-4; TRBD1 is a possible D gene (6 bases). Sequenced material: PBMCs or T cells enriched from blood (not recorded which). Written as DNA, the CDR3 is TGTGCCAGCAGTTTACCGGACAGCTTAAATGAAAAACTGTTTTTT. Protein sequence: CASSLPDSLNEKLFF.